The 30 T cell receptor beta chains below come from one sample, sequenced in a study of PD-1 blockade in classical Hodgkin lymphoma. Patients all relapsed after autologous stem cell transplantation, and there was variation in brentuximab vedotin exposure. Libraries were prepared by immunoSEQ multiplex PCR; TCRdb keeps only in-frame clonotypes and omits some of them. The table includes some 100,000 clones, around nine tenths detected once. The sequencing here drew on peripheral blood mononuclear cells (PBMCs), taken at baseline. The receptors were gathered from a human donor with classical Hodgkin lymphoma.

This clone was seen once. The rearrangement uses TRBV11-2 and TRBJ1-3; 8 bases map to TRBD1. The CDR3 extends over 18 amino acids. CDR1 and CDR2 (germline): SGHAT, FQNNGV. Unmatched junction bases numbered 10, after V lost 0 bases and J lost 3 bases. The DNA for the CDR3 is TGTGCCAGCAGCTTAGATTGGGACAGGACCGTCCTTGGAAACACCATATATTTT. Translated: CASSLDWDRTVLGNTIYF. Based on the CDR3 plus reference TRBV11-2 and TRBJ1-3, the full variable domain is EAGVAQSPRYKIIEKRQSVAFWCNPISGHATLYWYQQILGQGPKLLIQFQNNGVVDDSQLPKDRFSAERLKGVDSTLKIQPAKLEDSAVYLCASSLDWDRTVLGNTIYFGEGSWLTVV.

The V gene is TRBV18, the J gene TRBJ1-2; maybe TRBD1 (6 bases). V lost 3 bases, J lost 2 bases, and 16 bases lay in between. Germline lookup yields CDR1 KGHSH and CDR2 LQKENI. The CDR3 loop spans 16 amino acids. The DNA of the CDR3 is TGTGCCAGCTCACCTTCAGGGGACAACCTAAACTATGGCTACACCTTC. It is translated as CASSPSGDNLNYGYTF.

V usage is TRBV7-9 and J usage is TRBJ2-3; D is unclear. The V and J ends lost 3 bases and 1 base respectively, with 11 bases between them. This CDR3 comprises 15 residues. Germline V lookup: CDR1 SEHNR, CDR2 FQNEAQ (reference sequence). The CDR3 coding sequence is TGTGCCAGCAGCTTGTTATGGGCCCGCACAGATACGCAGTATTTT. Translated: CASSLLWARTDTQYF.

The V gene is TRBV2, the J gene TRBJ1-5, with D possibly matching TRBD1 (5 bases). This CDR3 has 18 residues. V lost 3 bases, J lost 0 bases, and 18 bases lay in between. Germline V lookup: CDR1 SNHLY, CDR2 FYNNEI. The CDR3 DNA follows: TGTGCCAGCAGTGAGCTAGACAGAATGGGCTATAGCAATCAGCCCCAGCATTTT. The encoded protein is CASSELDRMGYSNQPQHF.

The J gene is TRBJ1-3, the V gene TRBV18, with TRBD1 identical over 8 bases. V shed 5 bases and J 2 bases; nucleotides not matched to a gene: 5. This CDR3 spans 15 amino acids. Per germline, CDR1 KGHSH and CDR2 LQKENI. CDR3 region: CASSALQGAGNTIYF. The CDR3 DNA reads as TGTGCCAGCTCAGCGTTACAGGGGGCTGGAAACACCATATATTTT.

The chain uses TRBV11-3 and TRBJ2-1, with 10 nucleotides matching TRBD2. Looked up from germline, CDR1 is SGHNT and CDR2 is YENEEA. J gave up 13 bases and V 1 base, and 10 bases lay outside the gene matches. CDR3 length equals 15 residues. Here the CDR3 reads CASSLAGTSGTSQFF. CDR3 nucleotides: TGTGCCAGCAGCTTAGCTGGTACTAGCGGGACGAGCCAGTTCTTC.

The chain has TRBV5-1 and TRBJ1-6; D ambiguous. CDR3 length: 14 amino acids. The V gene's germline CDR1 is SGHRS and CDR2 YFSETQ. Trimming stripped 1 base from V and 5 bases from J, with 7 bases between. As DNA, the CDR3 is TGCGCCAGCAGCTTGATCACAGATAATTCACCCCTCCACTTT. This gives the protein CASSLITDNSPLHF.

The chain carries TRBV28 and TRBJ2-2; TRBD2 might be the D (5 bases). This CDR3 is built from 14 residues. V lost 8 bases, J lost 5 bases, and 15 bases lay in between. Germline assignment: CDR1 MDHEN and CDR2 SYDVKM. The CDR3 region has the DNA TGTGCCAGCTTTTCATCCAGGAGGACCGGGGAGCTGTTTTTT. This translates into CASFSSRRTGELFF.

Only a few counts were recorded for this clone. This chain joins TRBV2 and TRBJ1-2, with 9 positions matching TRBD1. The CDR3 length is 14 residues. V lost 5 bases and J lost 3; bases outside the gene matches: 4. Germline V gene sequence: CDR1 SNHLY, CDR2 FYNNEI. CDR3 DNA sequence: TGTGCCAGCAGTCCTCGGACAGGGGACTATGGCTACACCTTC. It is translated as CASSPRTGDYGYTF.

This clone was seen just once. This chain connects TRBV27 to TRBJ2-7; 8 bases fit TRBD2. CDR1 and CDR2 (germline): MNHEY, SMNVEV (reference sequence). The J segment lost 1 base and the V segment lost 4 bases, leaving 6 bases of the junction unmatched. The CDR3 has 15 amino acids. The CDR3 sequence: CASSCCSGNSYEQYF. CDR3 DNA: TGTGCCAGCAGTTGCTGTAGCGGGAATTCCTACGAGCAGTACTTC.

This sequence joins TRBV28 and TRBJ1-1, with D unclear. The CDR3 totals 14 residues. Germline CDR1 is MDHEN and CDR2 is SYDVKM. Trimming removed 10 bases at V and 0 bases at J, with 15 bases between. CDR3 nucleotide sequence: TGTGCCACCAAAACACGGAGAATGAACACTGAAGCTTTCTTT. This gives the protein CATKTRRMNTEAFF.

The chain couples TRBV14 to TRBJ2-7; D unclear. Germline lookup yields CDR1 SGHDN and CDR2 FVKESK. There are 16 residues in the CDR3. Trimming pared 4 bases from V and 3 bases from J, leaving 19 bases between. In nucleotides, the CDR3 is TGTGCCAGCAGCCGCAGAGGAGCCACCTCTCTCTACGAGCAGTACTTC. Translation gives CASSRRGATSLYEQYF.

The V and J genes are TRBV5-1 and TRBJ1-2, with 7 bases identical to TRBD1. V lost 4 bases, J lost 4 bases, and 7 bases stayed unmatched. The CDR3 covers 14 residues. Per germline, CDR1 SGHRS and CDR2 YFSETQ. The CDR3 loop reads CASSIGQASYGYTF. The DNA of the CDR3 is TGCGCCAGCAGCATCGGACAGGCTTCCTATGGCTACACCTTC.

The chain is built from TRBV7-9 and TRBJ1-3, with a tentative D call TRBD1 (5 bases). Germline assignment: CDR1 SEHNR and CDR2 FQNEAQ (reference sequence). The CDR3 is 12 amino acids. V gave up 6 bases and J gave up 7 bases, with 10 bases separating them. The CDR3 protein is CASSRQYNTIYF. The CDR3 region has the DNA TGTGCCAGCAGTCGACAGTATAACACCATATATTTT. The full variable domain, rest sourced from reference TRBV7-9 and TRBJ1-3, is DTGVSQNPRHKITKRGQNVTFRCDPISEHNRLYWYRQTLGQGPEFLTYFQNEAQLEKSRLLSDRFSAERPKGSFSTLEIQRTEQGDSAMYLCASSRQYNTIYFGEGSWLTVV.

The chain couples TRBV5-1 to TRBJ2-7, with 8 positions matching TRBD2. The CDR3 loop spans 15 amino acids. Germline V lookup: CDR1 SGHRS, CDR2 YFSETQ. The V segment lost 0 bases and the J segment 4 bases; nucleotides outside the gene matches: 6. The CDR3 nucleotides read TGCGCCAGCAGCTTGGGGCCGGGACTAGGGTACGAGCAGTACTTC. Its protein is CASSLGPGLGYEQYF. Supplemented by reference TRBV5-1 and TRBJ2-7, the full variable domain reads KAGVTQTPRYLIKTRGQQVTLSCSPISGHRSVSWYQQTPGQGLQFLFEYFSETQRNKGNFPGRFSGRQFSNSRSEMNVSTLELGDSALYLCASSLGPGLGYEQYFGPGTRLTVT.

The DNA of the CDR3 is TGTGCCAGTAGTAGCGGACAGGGTGGGGGGCAAGAGACCCAGTACTTC. Translating it yields CASSSGQGGGQETQYF. The chain uses TRBV19 and TRBJ2-5; 8 nucleotides align to TRBD1. Germline-derived CDR1 and CDR2 are LNHDA and SQIVND (reference sequence). V shed 4 bases, J shed 2 bases, and the junction held 9 bases outside the gene matches. The CDR3 contains 16 residues.

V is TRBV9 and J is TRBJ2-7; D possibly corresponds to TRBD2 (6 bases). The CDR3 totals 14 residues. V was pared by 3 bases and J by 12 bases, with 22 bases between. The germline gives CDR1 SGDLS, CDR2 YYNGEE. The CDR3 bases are TGTGCCAGCAGCGCTCTCCCTGAGATCGGGGGAGCGTACTTC. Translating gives CASSALPEIGGAYF.

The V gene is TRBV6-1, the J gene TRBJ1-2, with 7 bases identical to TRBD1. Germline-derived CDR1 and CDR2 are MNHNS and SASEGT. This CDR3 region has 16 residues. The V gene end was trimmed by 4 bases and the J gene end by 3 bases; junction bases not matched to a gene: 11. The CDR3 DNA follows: TGTGCCAGCAGTGGCGGCCCTGTGGGACAGTACTATGGCTACACCTTC. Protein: CASSGGPVGQYYGYTF.

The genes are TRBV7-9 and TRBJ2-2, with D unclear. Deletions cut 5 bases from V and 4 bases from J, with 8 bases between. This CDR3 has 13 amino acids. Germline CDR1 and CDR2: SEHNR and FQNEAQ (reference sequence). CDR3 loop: CASSHLSTGELFF. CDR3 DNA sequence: TGTGCCAGCAGCCACCTTAGCACCGGGGAGCTGTTTTTT.

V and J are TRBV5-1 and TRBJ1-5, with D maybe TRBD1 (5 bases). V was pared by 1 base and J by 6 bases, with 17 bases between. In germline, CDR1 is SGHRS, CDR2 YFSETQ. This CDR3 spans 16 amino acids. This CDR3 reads CASSLLELAGTQPQHF. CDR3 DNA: TGCGCCAGCAGCTTGCTCGAACTGGCAGGGACTCAGCCCCAGCATTTT.

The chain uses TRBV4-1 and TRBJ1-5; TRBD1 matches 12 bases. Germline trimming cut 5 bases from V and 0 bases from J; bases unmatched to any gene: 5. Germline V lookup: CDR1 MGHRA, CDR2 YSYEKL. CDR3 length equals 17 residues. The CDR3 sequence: CASSDRDRGPSNQPQHF. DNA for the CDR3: TGCGCCAGCAGCGACCGGGACAGGGGGCCTAGCAATCAGCCCCAGCATTTT.

For the CDR3, the DNA is TGTGCCATCAGTGAAAGGAGTAGCGGGAGATCAACGAACACCGGGGAGCTGTTTTTT. Translated: CAISERSSGRSTNTGELFF. V is TRBV10-3 and J is TRBJ2-2; TRBD2 aligns across 9 bases. CDR1 is ENHRY, CDR2 SYGVKD, per germline. Germline trimming cut 3 bases from V and 0 bases from J; bases unmatched to any gene: 11. The length of the CDR3 is 19 residues.

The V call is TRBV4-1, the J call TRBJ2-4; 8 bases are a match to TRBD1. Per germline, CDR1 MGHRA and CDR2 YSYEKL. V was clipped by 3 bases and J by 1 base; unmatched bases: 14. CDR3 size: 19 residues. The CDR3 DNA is TGCGCCAGCAGCCAGGACCGGGACAGGAGCACTCTCGCCAAAAACATTCAGTACTTC. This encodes CASSQDRDRSTLAKNIQYF.

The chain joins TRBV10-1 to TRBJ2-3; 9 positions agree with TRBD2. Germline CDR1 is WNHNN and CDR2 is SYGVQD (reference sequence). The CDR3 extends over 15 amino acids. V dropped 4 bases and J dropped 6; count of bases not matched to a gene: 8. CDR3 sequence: CASSARASGTDTQYF. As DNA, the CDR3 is TGCGCCAGCAGTGCTCGGGCTAGCGGGACGGATACGCAGTATTTT.

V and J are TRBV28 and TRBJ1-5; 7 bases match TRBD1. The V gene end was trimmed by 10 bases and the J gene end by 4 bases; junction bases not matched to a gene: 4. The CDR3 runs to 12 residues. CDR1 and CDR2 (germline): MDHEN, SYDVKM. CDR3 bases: TGTGCCACCAGGGGGTATAATCAGCCCCAGCATTTT. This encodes CATRGYNQPQHF. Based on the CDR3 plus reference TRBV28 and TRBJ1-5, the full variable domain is DVKVTQSSRYLVKRTGEKVFLECVQDMDHENMFWYRQDPGLGLRLIYFSYDVKMKEKGDIPEGYSVSREKKERFSLILESASTNQTSMYLCATRGYNQPQHFGDGTRLSIL.

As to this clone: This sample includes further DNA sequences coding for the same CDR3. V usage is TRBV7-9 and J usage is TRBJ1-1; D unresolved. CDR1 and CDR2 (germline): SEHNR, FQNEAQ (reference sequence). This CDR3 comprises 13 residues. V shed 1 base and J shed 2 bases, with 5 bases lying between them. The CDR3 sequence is CASSLEGNTEAFF. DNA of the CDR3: TGTGCCAGCAGCTTAGAGGGCAACACTGAAGCTTTCTTT. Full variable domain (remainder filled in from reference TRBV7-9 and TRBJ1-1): DTGVSQNPRHKITKRGQNVTFRCDPISEHNRLYWYRQTLGQGPEFLTYFQNEAQLEKSRLLSDRFSAERPKGSFSTLEIQRTEQGDSAMYLCASSLEGNTEAFFGQGTRLTVV.

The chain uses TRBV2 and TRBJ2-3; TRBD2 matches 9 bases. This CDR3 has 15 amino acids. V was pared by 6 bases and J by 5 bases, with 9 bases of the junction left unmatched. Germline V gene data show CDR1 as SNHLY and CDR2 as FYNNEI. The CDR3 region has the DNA TGTGCCAGCAGGCGGGAGGGGGCTGGAATAGATACGCAGTATTTT. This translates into CASRREGAGIDTQYF.

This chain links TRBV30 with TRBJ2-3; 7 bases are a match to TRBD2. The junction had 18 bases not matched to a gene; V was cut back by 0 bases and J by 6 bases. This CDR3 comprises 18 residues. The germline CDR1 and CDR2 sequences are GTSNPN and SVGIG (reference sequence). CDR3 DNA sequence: TGTGCCTGGAGTGTACTGGGGGGAGGGAGGTTCACTGGGGATACGCAGTATTTT. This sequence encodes CAWSVLGGGRFTGDTQYF.

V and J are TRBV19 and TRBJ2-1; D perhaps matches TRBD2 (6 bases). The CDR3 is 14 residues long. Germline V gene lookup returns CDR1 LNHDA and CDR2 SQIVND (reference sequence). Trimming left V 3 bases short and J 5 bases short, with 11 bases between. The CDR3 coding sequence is TGTGCCAGTAGTATTCAGGGAGGCGACAATGAGCAGTTCTTC. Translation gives CASSIQGGDNEQFF.

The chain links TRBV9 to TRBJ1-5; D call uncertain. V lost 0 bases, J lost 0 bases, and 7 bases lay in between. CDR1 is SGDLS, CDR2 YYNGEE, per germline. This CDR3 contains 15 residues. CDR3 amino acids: CASSVVRISNQPQHF. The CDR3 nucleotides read TGTGCCAGCAGCGTAGTACGTATTAGCAATCAGCCCCAGCATTTT.